The T cell receptor (beta chain) described here comes from a study of T cell responses to AZD1222 COVID-19 vaccine. Study-wide points: Repertoires were collected only later (after the peak T cell response had occurred). Baseline antibody screening turned up just a handful of seropositive AZD1222 recipients.

A note on this clone: Its antigen is as yet unknown.

The V gene lost 0 bases and the J gene lost 4 bases, with 9 bases spanning the gap. Per the germline V gene, CDR1 is LGHNA and CDR2 is YSLEER. This CDR3 comprises 14 residues. Using immunoSEQ multiplex PCR, the repertoire was profiled, and TCRdb retains in-frame clones only, with some absent. The table has over 100,000 clones, around 90% seen once. Here the sequenced sample was peripheral blood, taken on day 0 of AZD1222 vaccination. The receptor was isolated from an adult in good health. This chain connects TRBV4-3 to TRBJ1-2, with D possibly matching TRBD1 (6 bases). The CDR3 bases are TGCGCCAGCAGCCAAGATAGGGGGTCCTATGGCTACACCTTC. Translated, it gives CASSQDRGSYGYTF.